This TCR beta chain was sequenced during a study of T cells in Graves' hyperthyroidism and ophthalmopathy. CDR1 is KGHSH and CDR2 is LQKENI in the germline V gene. The CDR3 spans 13 residues. The germline V and J ends were trimmed by 1 base and 8 bases, with 8 bases remaining between them. It was RNA transcripts that yielded the amplified TCR beta CDR3 regions. First-round RT-PCR targeting the TCR CDR3 was performed with the HTBI primer set. TCRdb recomputed calls from the multiplex PCR reads with MiXCR, one row per CDR3 protein. Of about 610,000 distinct CDR3 sequences listed, roughly a sixth are singletons. A Clinical Activity Score of at least 3, a NOSPECS grade of at least 4 and a duration under 3 months were recorded in the ophthalmopathy patients. Diagnostic decisions used clinical symptoms, serum thyroxine and TRAb, thyroid ultrasound and orbital computed tomography. Each 10 ml fresh peripheral blood draw supplied the PBMCs.

The chain combines TRBV18 with TRBJ1-4; D unclear. The sample taken for sequencing was blood. This sequence originates from a woman aged 40-49 years with Graves' ophthalmopathy. The CDR3 sequence: CASSPRSSEKLFF. The CDR3 DNA reads as TGTGCCAGCTCACCACGGAGTAGCGAAAAACTGTTTTTT.